Listed below are T cell receptor beta chains from one sample, sequenced in a study of Ad26.COV2.S vaccination and SARS-CoV-2 variants. The method was immunoSEQ multiplex PCR; TCRdb's version includes in-frame clones alone and lacks a portion of them. The sample holds around 380,000 clones, about 85% seen once. This sample comprised peripheral blood, obtained in a trial of Ad26.COV2.S vaccine versus placebo. All receptors come from a person between 18 and 65 years old who received the Ad26.COV2.S COVID-19 vaccine or a placebo. The CDR3 runs from the conserved cysteine through the conserved F or W. A D gene is named only where the DNA matches it firmly. Only part of the rows carry a size: once, few, many, or a class if the clone is expanded.

CDR3 | DNA | J | D | V | size
CASRDATYGQEQYF | TGTGCCAGTAGAGATGCTACCTACGGACAGGAGCAGTACTTC | TRBJ2-7 | NA | TRBV19 | NA
CASTSSGSENYGYTF | TGTGCCAGTACCAGTTCTGGGAGTGAAAACTATGGCTACACCTTC | TRBJ1-2 | NA | TRBV19 | NA
CASSAPWDSSGNTIYF | TGTGCCAGCAGTGCCCCCTGGGACAGCTCTGGAAACACCATATATTTT | TRBJ1-3 | TRBD1 | TRBV28 | NA
CASSRQGATYEQYF | TGTGCCAGCAGCCGACAGGGGGCCACCTACGAGCAGTACTTC | TRBJ2-7 | TRBD1 | TRBV5-4 | NA
CAWSRGITDTQYF | TGTGCCTGGAGCCGAGGGATCACAGATACGCAGTATTTT | TRBJ2-3 | NA | TRBV30 | NA
CASSPPGDWTEAFF | TGTGCCAGTAGTCCTCCAGGGGATTGGACTGAAGCTTTCTTT | TRBJ1-1 | NA | TRBV19 | NA
CASSQELGGLFYNEQFF | TGTGCCAGCAGCCAAGAGTTGGGGGGGCTGTTCTACAATGAGCAGTTCTTC | TRBJ2-1 | NA | TRBV3-1/TRBV3-2 | NA
CASSRQNYGYTF | TGTGCCAGCAGTCGACAGAACTATGGCTACACCTTC | TRBJ1-2 | NA | TRBV2 | NA
CASRLDLNTEAFF | TGTGCCAGCAGGTTAGACCTCAACACTGAAGCTTTCTTT | TRBJ1-1 | NA | TRBV7-9 | NA
CASSMNSVTPSGANVLTF | TGTGCCAGCAGCATGAACAGTGTCACACCCTCTGGGGCCAACGTCCTGACTTTC | TRBJ2-6 | NA | TRBV12-1 | NA
CAWKGSGSYEQYF | TGTGCCTGGAAAGGGTCCGGATCCTACGAGCAGTACTTC | TRBJ2-7 | NA | TRBV30 | NA
CASSYSFNMNTEAFF | TGTGCCAGCAGTTACTCTTTCAACATGAACACTGAAGCTTTCTTT | TRBJ1-1 | NA | TRBV6-2/TRBV6-3 | NA
CASSIGQVTEAFF | TGTGCCAGTAGTATCGGACAGGTCACTGAAGCTTTCTTT | TRBJ1-1 | TRBD1 | TRBV19 | few
CAISIKQTGGTEAFF | TGTGCCATCAGTATAAAACAGACAGGGGGCACTGAAGCTTTCTTT | TRBJ1-1 | TRBD1 | TRBV10-3 | once
CASSPTPHGEQYF | TGTGCCAGCTCACCAACCCCGCATGGCGAGCAGTACTTC | TRBJ2-7 | NA | TRBV18 | NA
CASTLGPVSEQYF | TGTGCCAGTACTTTGGGGCCGGTAAGTGAGCAGTACTTC | TRBJ2-7 | NA | TRBV19 | NA
CASSLVPQDSSGNTIYF | TGCGCCAGCAGCTTGGTCCCACAGGACAGCTCTGGAAACACCATATATTTT | TRBJ1-3 | NA | TRBV5-1 | NA
CASRSNRQGKETQYF | TGTGCCAGCAGATCTAACCGTCAGGGTAAAGAGACCCAGTACTTC | TRBJ2-5 | NA | TRBV5-8 | NA
CASSPPGDSSSYNEQFF | TGTGCCAGCTCACCACCGGGGGACTCCAGCTCCTACAATGAGCAGTTCTTC | TRBJ2-1 | NA | TRBV18 | once
CASSFLSLVGTSTNTEAFF | TGTGCCAGCAGCTTCTTATCTCTTGTCGGGACTTCCACGAACACTGAAGCTTTCTTT | TRBJ1-1 | NA | TRBV5-4 | NA
CASSGGQGVKDTQYF | TGCGCCAGCAGCGGGGGACAGGGGGTAAAAGATACGCAGTATTTT | TRBJ2-3 | TRBD1 | TRBV5-1 | NA
CASSQDFTQSYEQYF | TGCGCCAGCAGCCAAGATTTCACGCAGTCCTACGAGCAGTACTTC | TRBJ2-7 | NA | TRBV4-3 | NA
CASSDYDASSYEQYF | TGTGCCAGCAGTGATTATGACGCCAGCTCCTACGAGCAGTACTTC | TRBJ2-7 | NA | TRBV25-1 | NA
CASSGSGYGYTF | TGTGCCAGCAGTGGTTCAGGCTATGGCTACACCTTC | TRBJ1-2 | NA | TRBV2 | once
CASSIPGGVGRTDTQYF | TGTGCCAGCAGCATCCCGGGGGGGGTGGGCCGCACAGATACGCAGTATTTT | TRBJ2-3 | TRBD2 | TRBV7-8 | NA
CASSEAVQPQHF | TGTGCCAGCAGTGAGGCGGTCCAACCCCAGCATTTT | TRBJ1-5 | NA | TRBV2 | NA
CASSPWQGAAEAFF | TGTGCCAGCAGCCCTTGGCAGGGGGCAGCTGAAGCTTTCTTT | TRBJ1-1 | TRBD1 | TRBV11-2 | NA
CASSRERGGLEQYF | TGTGCCAGCAGCCGTGAGCGGGGGGGTCTCGAGCAGTACTTC | TRBJ2-7 | TRBD2 | TRBV3-1/TRBV3-2 | NA
CASSYYRDSPLHF | TGTGCCAGCAGTTATTACAGGGATTCACCCCTCCACTTT | TRBJ1-6 | NA | TRBV6-5 | NA
CASSISSLVQEDGDTQYF | TGTGCCAGTAGTATAAGTTCGTTGGTTCAGGAGGACGGCGATACGCAGTATTTT | TRBJ2-3 | NA | TRBV19 | NA
CASSEQGASYEQYF | TGTGCCAGCAGTGAACAGGGGGCGTCTTACGAGCAGTACTTC | TRBJ2-7 | TRBD1 | TRBV2 | NA
CASSETNLAGGMNEQFF | TGTGCCAGCAGTGAAACGAATCTAGCGGGGGGGATGAATGAGCAGTTCTTC | TRBJ2-1 | TRBD2 | TRBV6-1 | NA